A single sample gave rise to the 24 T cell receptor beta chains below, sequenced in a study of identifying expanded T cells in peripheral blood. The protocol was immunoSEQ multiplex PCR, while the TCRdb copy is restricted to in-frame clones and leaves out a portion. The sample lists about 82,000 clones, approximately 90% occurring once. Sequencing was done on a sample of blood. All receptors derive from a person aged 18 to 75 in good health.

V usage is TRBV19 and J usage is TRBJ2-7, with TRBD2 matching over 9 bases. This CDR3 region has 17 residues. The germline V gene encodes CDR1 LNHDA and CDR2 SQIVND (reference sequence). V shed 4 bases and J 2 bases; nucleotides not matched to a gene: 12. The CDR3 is CASSTLTKRGDTYEQYF. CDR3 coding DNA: TGTGCCAGTAGTACCCTCACTAAGCGGGGGGATACCTACGAGCAGTACTTC.

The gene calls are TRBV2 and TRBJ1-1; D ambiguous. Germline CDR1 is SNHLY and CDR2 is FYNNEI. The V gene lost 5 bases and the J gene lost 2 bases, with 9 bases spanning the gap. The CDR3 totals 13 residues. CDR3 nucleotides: TGTGCCAGCAGTAAGGACCATAACACTGAAGCTTTCTTT. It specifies CASSKDHNTEAFF.

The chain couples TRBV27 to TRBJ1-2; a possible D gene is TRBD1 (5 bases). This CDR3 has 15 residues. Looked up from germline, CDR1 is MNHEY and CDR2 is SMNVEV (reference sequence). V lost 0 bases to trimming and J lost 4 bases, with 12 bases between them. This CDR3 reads CASSLSHRPLYGYTF. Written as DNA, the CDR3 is TGTGCCAGCAGTTTATCCCACAGGCCCCTCTATGGCTACACCTTC.

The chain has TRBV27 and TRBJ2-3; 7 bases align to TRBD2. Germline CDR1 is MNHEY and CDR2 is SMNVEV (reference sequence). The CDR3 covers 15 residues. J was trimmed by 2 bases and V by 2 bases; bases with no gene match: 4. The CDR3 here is CASSLIAGATDTQYF. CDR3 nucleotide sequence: TGTGCCAGCAGTTTAATTGCGGGAGCCACAGATACGCAGTATTTT.

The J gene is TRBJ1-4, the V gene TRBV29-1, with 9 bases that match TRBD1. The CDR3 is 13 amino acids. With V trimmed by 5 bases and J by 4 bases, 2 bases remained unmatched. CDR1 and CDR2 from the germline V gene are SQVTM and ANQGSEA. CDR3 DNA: TGCAGCGTTATGGGACAGGGTAATGAAAAACTGTTTTTT. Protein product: CSVMGQGNEKLFF.

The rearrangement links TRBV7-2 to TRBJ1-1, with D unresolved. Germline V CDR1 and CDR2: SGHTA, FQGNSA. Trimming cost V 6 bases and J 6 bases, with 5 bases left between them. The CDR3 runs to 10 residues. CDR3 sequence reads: CASRGPEAFF. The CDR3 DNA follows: TGTGCCAGCAGGGGCCCTGAAGCTTTCTTT.

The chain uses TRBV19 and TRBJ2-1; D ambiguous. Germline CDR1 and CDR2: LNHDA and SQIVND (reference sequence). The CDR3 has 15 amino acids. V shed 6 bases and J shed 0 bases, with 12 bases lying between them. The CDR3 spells CASSPASSSYNEQFF. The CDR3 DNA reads TGTGCCAGTAGCCCGGCCTCGAGCTCCTACAATGAGCAGTTCTTC.

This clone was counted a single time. In nucleotides, the CDR3 is TGTGCCAGCAGCTTGGAGGGACTTCGGGCCTTCTCCAATGAGCAGTTCTTC. It yields the protein CASSLEGLRAFSNEQFF. The chain has TRBV5-5 and TRBJ2-1; D may be TRBD2 (6 bases). Germline CDR1 is SGHKS and CDR2 is YYEKEE (reference sequence). This CDR3 is built from 17 residues. V dropped 0 bases and J dropped 6 bases, with 19 bases sitting between them.

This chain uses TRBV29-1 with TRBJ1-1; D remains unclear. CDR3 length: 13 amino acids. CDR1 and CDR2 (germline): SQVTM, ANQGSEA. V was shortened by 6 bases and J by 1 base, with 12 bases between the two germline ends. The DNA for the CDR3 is TGCAGCGTGACGACATGGACGAACACTGAAGCTTTCTTT. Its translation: CSVTTWTNTEAFF.

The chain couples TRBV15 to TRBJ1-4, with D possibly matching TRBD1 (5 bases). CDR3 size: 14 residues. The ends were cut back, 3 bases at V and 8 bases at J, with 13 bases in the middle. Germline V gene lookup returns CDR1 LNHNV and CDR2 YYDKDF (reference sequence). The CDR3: CATSRQGLREKLFF. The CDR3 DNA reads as TGTGCCACCAGCAGGCAGGGTTTGCGGGAAAAACTGTTTTTT.

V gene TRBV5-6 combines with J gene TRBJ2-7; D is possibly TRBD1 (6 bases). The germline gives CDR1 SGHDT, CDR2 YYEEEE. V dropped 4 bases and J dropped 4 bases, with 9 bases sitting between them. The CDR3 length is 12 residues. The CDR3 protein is CASSIGQYEQYF. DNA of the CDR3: TGTGCCAGCAGCATCGGACAGTACGAGCAGTACTTC.

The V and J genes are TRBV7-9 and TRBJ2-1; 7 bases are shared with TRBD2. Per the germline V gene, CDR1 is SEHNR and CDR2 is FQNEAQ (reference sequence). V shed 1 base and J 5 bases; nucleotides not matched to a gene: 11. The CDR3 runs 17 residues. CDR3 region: CASSLGVSRLAHNEQFF. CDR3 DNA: TGTGCCAGCAGCTTAGGCGTTTCGAGACTAGCCCACAATGAGCAGTTCTTC.

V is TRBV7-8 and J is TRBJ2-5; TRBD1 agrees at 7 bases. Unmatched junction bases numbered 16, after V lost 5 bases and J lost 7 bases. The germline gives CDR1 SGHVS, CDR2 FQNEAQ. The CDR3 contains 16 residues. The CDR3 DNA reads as TGTGCCAGCAGCGCCCGCCCCGGGACAGATTTCGGGACCCAGTACTTC. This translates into CASSARPGTDFGTQYF. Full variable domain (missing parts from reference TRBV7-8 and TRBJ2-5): GAGVSQSPRYKVAKRGQDVALRCDPISGHVSLFWYQQALGQGPEFLTYFQNEAQLDKSGLPSDRFFAERPEGSVSTLKIQRTQQEDSAVYLCASSARPGTDFGTQYFGPGTRLLVL.

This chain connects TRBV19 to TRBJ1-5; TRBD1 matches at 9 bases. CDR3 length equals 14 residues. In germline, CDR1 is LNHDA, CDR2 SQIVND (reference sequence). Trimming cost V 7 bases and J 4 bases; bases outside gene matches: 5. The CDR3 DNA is TGTGCCAGTAAAAGGGGGACAGGGAATCAGCCCCAGCATTTT. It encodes CASKRGTGNQPQHF.

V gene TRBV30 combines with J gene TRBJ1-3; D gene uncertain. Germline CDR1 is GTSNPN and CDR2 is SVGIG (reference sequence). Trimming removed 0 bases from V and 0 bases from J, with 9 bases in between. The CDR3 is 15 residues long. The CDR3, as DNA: TGTGCCTGGAGTGTAGGTAGAACCTCTGGAAACACCATATATTTT. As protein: CAWSVGRTSGNTIYF.

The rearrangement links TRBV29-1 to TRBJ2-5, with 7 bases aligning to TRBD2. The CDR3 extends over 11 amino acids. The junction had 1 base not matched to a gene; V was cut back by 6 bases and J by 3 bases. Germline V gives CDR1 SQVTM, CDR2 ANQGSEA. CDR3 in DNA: TGCAGCGTGGGGGGGGAAGAGACCCAGTACTTC. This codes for CSVGGEETQYF. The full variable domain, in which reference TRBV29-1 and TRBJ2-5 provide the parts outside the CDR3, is SAVISQKPSRDICQRGTSLTIQCQVDSQVTMMFWYRQQPGQSLTLIATANQGSEATYESGFVIDKFPISRPNLTFSTLTVSNMSPEDSSIYLCSVGGEETQYFGPGTRLLVL.

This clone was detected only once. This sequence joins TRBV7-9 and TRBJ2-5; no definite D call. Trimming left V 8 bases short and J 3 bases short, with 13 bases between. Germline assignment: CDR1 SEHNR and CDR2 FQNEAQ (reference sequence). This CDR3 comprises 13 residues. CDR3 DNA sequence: TGTGCCAGCGACCCGGCATCCAAAGAGACCCAGTACTTC. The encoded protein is CASDPASKETQYF.

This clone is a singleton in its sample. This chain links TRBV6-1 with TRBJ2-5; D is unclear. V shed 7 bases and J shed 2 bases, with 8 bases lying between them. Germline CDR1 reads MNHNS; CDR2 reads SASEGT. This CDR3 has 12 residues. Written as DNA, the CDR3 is TGTGCCAGCAAGGAACAGCAAGAGACCCAGTACTTC. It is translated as CASKEQQETQYF.

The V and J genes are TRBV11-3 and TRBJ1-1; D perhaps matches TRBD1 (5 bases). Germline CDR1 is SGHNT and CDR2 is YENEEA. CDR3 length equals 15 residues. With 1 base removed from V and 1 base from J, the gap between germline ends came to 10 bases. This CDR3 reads CASSLGRGRNTEAFF. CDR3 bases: TGTGCCAGCAGCTTAGGCCGGGGCAGGAACACTGAAGCTTTCTTT.

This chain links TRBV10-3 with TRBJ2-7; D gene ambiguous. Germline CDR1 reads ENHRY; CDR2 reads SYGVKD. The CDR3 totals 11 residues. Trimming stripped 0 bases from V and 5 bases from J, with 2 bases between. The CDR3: CAISESHEQYF. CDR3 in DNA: TGTGCCATCAGTGAGTCCCACGAGCAGTACTTC.

The CDR3, as DNA: TGTGCCAGCAGCTCGATGGGACAGGGGGCGGTGGCTTTCTTT. It yields the protein CASSSMGQGAVAFF. The chain couples TRBV7-8 to TRBJ1-1, with 12 positions matching TRBD1. The junction had 8 bases not matched to a gene; V was cut back by 4 bases and J by 11 bases. There are 14 residues in the CDR3. The germline gives CDR1 SGHVS, CDR2 FQNEAQ.

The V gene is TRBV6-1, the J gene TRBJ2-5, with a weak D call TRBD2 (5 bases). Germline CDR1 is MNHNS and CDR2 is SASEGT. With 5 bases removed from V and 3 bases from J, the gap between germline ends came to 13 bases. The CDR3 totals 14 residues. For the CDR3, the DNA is TGTGCCAGCAGTATGAGTACGGGAAAAGAGACCCAGTACTTC. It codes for CASSMSTGKETQYF.

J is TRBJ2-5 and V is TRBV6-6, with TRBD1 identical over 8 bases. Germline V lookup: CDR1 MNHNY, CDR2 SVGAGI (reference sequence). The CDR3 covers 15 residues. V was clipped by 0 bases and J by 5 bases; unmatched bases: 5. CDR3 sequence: CASSYSTGVVETQYF. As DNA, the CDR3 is TGTGCCAGCAGTTACTCGACAGGGGTGGTCGAGACCCAGTACTTC.

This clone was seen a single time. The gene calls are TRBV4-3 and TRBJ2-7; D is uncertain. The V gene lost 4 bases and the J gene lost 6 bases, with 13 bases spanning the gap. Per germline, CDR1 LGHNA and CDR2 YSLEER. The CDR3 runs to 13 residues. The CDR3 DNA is TGCGCCAGCAGCCCGTCCCTAACGGGCGAGCAGTACTTC. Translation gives CASSPSLTGEQYF.